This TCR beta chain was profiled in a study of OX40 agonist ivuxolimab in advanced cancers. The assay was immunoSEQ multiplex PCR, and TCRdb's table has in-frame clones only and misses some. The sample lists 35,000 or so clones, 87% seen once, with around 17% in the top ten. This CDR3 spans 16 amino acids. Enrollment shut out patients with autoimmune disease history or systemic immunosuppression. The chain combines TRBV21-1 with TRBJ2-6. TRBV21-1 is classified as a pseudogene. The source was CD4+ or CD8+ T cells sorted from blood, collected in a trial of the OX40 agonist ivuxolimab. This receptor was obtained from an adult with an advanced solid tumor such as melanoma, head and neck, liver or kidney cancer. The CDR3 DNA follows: TGTGCCAGCAGCAAGGGTCCTTTCTCTGGGGCCAACGTCCTGACTTTC. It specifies CASSKGPFSGANVLTF.